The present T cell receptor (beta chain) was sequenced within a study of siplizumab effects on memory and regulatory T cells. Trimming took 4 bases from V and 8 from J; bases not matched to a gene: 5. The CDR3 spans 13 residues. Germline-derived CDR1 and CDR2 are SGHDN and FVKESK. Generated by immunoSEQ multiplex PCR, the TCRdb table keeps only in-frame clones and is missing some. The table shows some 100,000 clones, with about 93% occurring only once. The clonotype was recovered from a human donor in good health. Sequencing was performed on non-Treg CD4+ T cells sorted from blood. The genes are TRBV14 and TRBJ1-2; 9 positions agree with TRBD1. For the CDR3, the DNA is TGTGCCAGCAGCCGGACAGGGGCGAGGGGCTACACCTTC. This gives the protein CASSRTGARGYTF. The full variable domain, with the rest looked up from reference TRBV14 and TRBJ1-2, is EAGVTQFPSHSVIEKGQTVTLRCDPISGHDNLYWYRRVMGKEIKFLLHFVKESKQDESGMPNNRFLAERTGGTYSTLKVQPAELEDSGVYFCASSRTGARGYTFGSGTRLTVV.